One and the same sample provided the 27 T cell receptor beta chains below, sequenced in a study of response to subunit inactivated influenza vaccine. TCRdb reprocessed the RT-PCR reads via MiXCR and lists one record per CDR3 protein. This sample has about 700,000 distinct CDR3 sequences, with less than 15% found just once. The source material was PBMCs from blood, sampled 14 to 15 days before vaccination. All receptors derive from a man between 45 and 60 years old who received an inactivated influenza vaccine.

This clonotype appeared a few times. The J gene is TRBJ2-5, the V gene TRBV5-1; the match to TRBD1 covers 9 bases. J gave up 7 bases and V 1 base, and 5 bases lay outside the gene matches. Germline CDR1 and CDR2: SGHRS and YFSETQ. The CDR3 has 14 amino acids. CDR3 protein: CASSLQGTGTTQYF. Here the CDR3 DNA reads TGCGCCAGCAGCTTGCAGGGGACAGGGACGACCCAGTACTTC. Full variable domain (missing parts from reference TRBV5-1 and TRBJ2-5): KAGVTQTPRYLIKTRGQQVTLSCSPISGHRSVSWYQQTPGQGLQFLFEYFSETQRNKGNFPGRFSGRQFSNSRSEMNVSTLELGDSALYLCASSLQGTGTTQYFGPGTRLLVL.

The rearrangement uses TRBV12-3 or TRBV12-4 and TRBJ1-6, with D unclear. V was trimmed by 1 base and J by 0 bases, leaving 4 bases between them. CDR3 length: 15 amino acids. This CDR3 is CASSLGNSYNSPLHF. CDR3 DNA sequence: TGTGCCAGCAGTTTAGGGAACTCCTATAATTCACCCCTCCACTTT.

The CDR3 coding sequence is TGTGCCAGCAGCCAAGAGGCTAGCGGGCTCCAGGATACGCAGTATTTT. Protein sequence: CASSQEASGLQDTQYF. The chain links TRBV4-2 to TRBJ2-3; 8 nucleotides align to TRBD2. Germline assignment: CDR1 LGHNA and CDR2 YNFKEQ. The V and J ends lost 0 bases and 6 bases, in that order; junction bases with no gene match: 8. The CDR3 contains 16 residues.

This clonotype appeared a few times. Because the CDR3's place on the DNA is in doubt, the DNA is left out and the CDR3 is given as listed by TCRdb. This sequence joins TRBV21-1 and TRBJ2-2; the D call in the table, TRBD1, was not verified against the DNA. TRBV21-1 is deemed a pseudogene. Inclusive of both ends, the CDR3 amounts to 15 amino acids. The CDR3 sequence: CASSKVGGGTGELFF.

This clonotype was found many times. This chain links TRBV7-9 with TRBJ2-1; no firm D call. Germline V gene sequence: CDR1 SEHNR, CDR2 FQNEAQ (reference sequence). This CDR3 is built from 13 residues. Trimming took 3 bases from V and 15 from J, leaving 18 bases between them. The CDR3 region is CASSLGLKDSGFF. DNA of the CDR3: TGTGCCAGCAGCTTGGGTCTGAAAGATTCTGGGTTCTTC.

This clonotype was counted many times. The V call is TRBV9, the J call TRBJ2-2; D unclear. Per the germline V gene, CDR1 is SGDLS and CDR2 is YYNGEE. The CDR3 totals 16 residues. Trimming cost V 0 bases and J 2 bases, with 11 bases left between them. The DNA of the CDR3 is TGTGCCAGCAGCGTAGACCCTCGAGGAAACACCGGGGAGCTGTTTTTT. This codes for CASSVDPRGNTGELFF.

As for this clonotype: Compared with germline, one end of the junction differs, possibly owing to a read error. The rearrangement links TRBV20-1 to TRBJ1-6; D gene uncertain. The CDR3 totals 15 residues. Per the germline V gene, CDR1 is DFQATT and CDR2 is SNEGSKA (reference sequence). The CDR3 is CSARGQSSYNSPLHF. CDR3 sequence (DNA): TGCAGTGCCAGAGGTCAGAGCTCCTATAATTCACCCCTCCACTTT.

CDR3 sequence (DNA): TGTGCCAGTAGTATAGGGGAGGGTTATGAGCAGTTCTTC. Amino acid sequence: CASSIGEGYEQFF. J is TRBJ2-1 and V is TRBV19; 7 positions match TRBD2. CDR1 is LNHDA and CDR2 is SQIVND in the germline V gene (reference sequence). The CDR3 has 13 residues. Trimming removed 1 base from V and 8 bases from J; junction bases left unmatched: 2.

This clonotype turned up a few times. V gene TRBV15 combines with J gene TRBJ2-7, with D maybe TRBD1 (6 bases). The CDR3 covers 16 residues. Germline V gene data show CDR1 as LNHNV and CDR2 as YYDKDF (reference sequence). V was cut by 1 base and J by 0 bases, with 13 bases left in between. The CDR3 is CATSRGWGTSSYEQYF. DNA of the CDR3: TGTGCCACCAGCAGAGGATGGGGGACAAGCTCCTACGAGCAGTACTTC. The full variable domain, its missing parts supplied by reference TRBV15 and TRBJ2-7, is DAMVIQNPRYQVTQFGKPVTLSCSQTLNHNVMYWYQQKSSQAPKLLFHYYDKDFNNEADTPDNFQSRRPNTSFCFLDIRSPGLGDTAMYLCATSRGWGTSSYEQYFGPGTRLTVT.

The chain links TRBV29-1 to TRBJ1-1; a weak D match, TRBD1 (5 bases). V lost 4 bases and J lost 1, with 13 bases in between. Germline values: CDR1 SQVTM, CDR2 ANQGSEA. The CDR3 contains 14 residues. CDR3 coding DNA: TGCAGCGTTGGGAGAAGACAGACGAACACTGAAGCTTTCTTT. Protein: CSVGRRQTNTEAFF. The variable domain in full, completed from reference TRBV29-1 and TRBJ1-1, reads SAVISQKPSRDICQRGTSLTIQCQVDSQVTMMFWYRQQPGQSLTLIATANQGSEATYESGFVIDKFPISRPNLTFSTLTVSNMSPEDSSIYLCSVGRRQTNTEAFFGQGTRLTVV.

This clonotype was seen a handful of times. The rearrangement uses TRBV7-8 and TRBJ2-7, with 8 positions matching TRBD2. The CDR3 runs to 15 residues. Germline V lookup: CDR1 SGHVS, CDR2 FQNEAQ. V gave up 2 bases and J gave up 2 bases; unmatched junction bases: 5. This CDR3 reads CASSLRGGTTYEQYF. DNA for the CDR3: TGTGCCAGCAGCTTACGCGGGGGGACTACCTACGAGCAGTACTTC.

The rearrangement joins TRBV2 to TRBJ1-2; D is unclear. Per the germline V gene, CDR1 is SNHLY and CDR2 is FYNNEI. The V and J ends lost 4 bases and 3 bases respectively, with 9 bases between them. The CDR3 length is 13 residues. In DNA form, the CDR3 reads TGTGCCAGCAGTGTCCAAGCGGACTATGGCTACACCTTC. It translates to CASSVQADYGYTF.

On this clonotype: Possible read error: a much larger clone is one base away. This chain joins TRBV2 and TRBJ1-2; tentative D call: TRBD1 (5 bases). Per germline, CDR1 SNHLY and CDR2 FYNNEI. The V end was cut by 2 bases, the J end by 2 bases, with 6 bases between. CDR3 size: 13 residues. In DNA, the CDR3 is TGTGCCAGCAGTGAACGGGGGAACTATGGCTACACCTTC. It is translated as CASSERGNYGYTF.

This clonotype was observed at least ten times. The J gene is TRBJ1-1, the V gene TRBV12-3 or TRBV12-4; 11 bases fit TRBD1. This CDR3 has 14 amino acids. V was pared by 6 bases and J by 4 bases, with 4 bases of the junction left unmatched. The CDR3 is CASRPGTGGTEAFF. The CDR3 DNA is TGTGCCAGCAGACCCGGGACAGGGGGCACTGAAGCTTTCTTT.

This clonotype was seen a few times. This chain joins TRBV4-2 and TRBJ1-2; TRBD1 matches 9 bases. The V gene's germline CDR1 is LGHNA and CDR2 YNFKEQ. There are 17 residues in the CDR3. V dropped 0 bases and J dropped 4; count of bases not matched to a gene: 9. The DNA for the CDR3 is TGTGCCAGCAGCCAAGATGCACAGGGGGCAGGTATCTATGGCTACACCTTC. This sequence encodes CASSQDAQGAGIYGYTF.

This clonotype was found a few times. V is TRBV11-1 and J is TRBJ2-6; 11 bases are shared with TRBD1. Germline CDR1 and CDR2: SGHAT and FQDESV (reference sequence). J was trimmed by 4 bases and V by 8 bases; bases with no gene match: 13. The CDR3 length is 18 residues. The CDR3 DNA reads as TGTGCCAGCGGACCTAGTAGGGACAGGGGGAGAGGGGCCAACGTCCTGACTTTC. Translated, it gives CASGPSRDRGRGANVLTF.

The CDR3 nucleotides read TGTGCCAGCAGTCTACAGGGGACGCGCTACGAGCAGTACTTC. Translated, it gives CASSLQGTRYEQYF. The chain couples TRBV12-3 or TRBV12-4 to TRBJ2-7; TRBD1 matches at 7 bases. The ends lost 5 bases at V and 3 bases at J; junction bases unmatched: 7. This CDR3 has 14 residues.

The V and J genes are TRBV2 and TRBJ1-5; no clear D. CDR1 and CDR2 from the germline V gene are SNHLY and FYNNEI. The V end was cut by 2 bases, the J end by 3 bases, with 8 bases between. The CDR3 sequence is 14 residues long. The CDR3, as DNA: TGTGCCAGCAGTGAACGGGTTGCCAATCAGCCCCAGCATTTT. It is translated as CASSERVANQPQHF.

This clonotype was found a few times. The chain has TRBV20-1 and TRBJ2-7; 8 positions match TRBD2. Germline assignment: CDR1 DFQATT and CDR2 SNEGSKA (reference sequence). The length of the CDR3 is 16 residues. Trimming took 5 bases from V and 0 from J; bases not matched to a gene: 12. The CDR3 sequence is CSASRGGSGASYEQYF. For the CDR3, the DNA is TGCAGTGCTTCCAGAGGAGGTAGCGGGGCCTCCTACGAGCAGTACTTC.

The CDR3 here is CASSPPRTGDPTSYEQYF. The CDR3 DNA follows: TGTGCCAGCTCGCCCCCGCGGACAGGGGACCCCACCTCCTACGAGCAGTACTTC. V usage is TRBV18 and J usage is TRBJ2-7, with 9 positions matching TRBD1. V lost 6 bases to trimming and J lost 0 bases; unmatched junction nucleotides: 15. Germline CDR1 is KGHSH and CDR2 is LQKENI. The CDR3 spans 18 residues. The whole variable domain, remainder taken from reference TRBV18 and TRBJ2-7, is NAGVMQNPRHLVRRRGQEARLRCSPMKGHSHVYWYRQLPEEGLKFMVYLQKENIIDESGMPKERFSAEFPKEGPSILRIQQVVRGDSAAYFCASSPPRTGDPTSYEQYFGPGTRLTVT.

This clonotype came up a few times. This chain links TRBV4-3 with TRBJ1-3, with D perhaps TRBD1 (6 bases). The CDR3 has 17 residues. The V end was cut by 1 base, the J end by 4 bases, with 17 bases between. Per germline, CDR1 LGHNA and CDR2 YSLEER. The CDR3 loop is CASSQGLQTGSGNTIYF. CDR3 nucleotide sequence: TGCGCCAGCAGCCAAGGGCTCCAAACAGGGTCCGGAAACACCATATATTTT.

This clonotype has more than one count but fewer than ten. This chain uses TRBV4-1 with TRBJ2-5; 8 nucleotides match TRBD1. Trimming took 0 bases from V and 5 from J; bases not matched to a gene: 8. This CDR3 has 16 amino acids. Looked up from germline, CDR1 is MGHRA and CDR2 is YSYEKL. In DNA form, the CDR3 reads TGCGCCAGCAGCCAAGACGGACAGGGAGGATCGGAGACCCAGTACTTC. Its protein product is CASSQDGQGGSETQYF.

The table lists this clonotype with a few counts. V gene TRBV6-1 combines with J gene TRBJ1-1, with a possible D match to TRBD1 (5 bases). The CDR3 is made up of 17 amino acids. Germline assignment: CDR1 MNHNS and CDR2 SASEGT. V was clipped by 6 bases and J by 0 bases, with 20 bases between them. The CDR3 loop is CASSRTLLLGMNTEAFF. The CDR3 coding sequence is TGTGCCAGCAGCCGGACACTTTTACTCGGGATGAACACTGAAGCTTTCTTT.

This chain joins TRBV6-7 and TRBJ2-7; D might be TRBD2 (5 bases). TRBV6-7 is flagged as an ORF with uncertain function. The V end was cut by 10 bases, the J end by 2 bases, with 21 bases between. The length of the CDR3 is 15 residues. The CDR3 nucleotides are TGTGCCAACGACCGGCAGAGAGGGCCGCCCTACGAGCAGTACTTC. This sequence encodes CANDRQRGPPYEQYF.

V is TRBV28 and J is TRBJ2-1; D is unresolved. Germline lookup yields CDR1 MDHEN and CDR2 SYDVKM. The V gene lost 10 bases and the J gene lost 7 bases, with 17 bases spanning the gap. CDR3 size: 13 residues. The CDR3, as DNA: TGTGCCATGGGCCTCGGGCTAATAAATGAGCAGTTCTTC. This translates into CAMGLGLINEQFF.

The chain has TRBV28 and TRBJ2-1; 10 nucleotides align to TRBD2. Germline CDR1 is MDHEN and CDR2 is SYDVKM. The CDR3 sequence is 16 residues long. V lost 2 bases to trimming and J lost 3 bases; unmatched junction nucleotides: 4. The CDR3 DNA follows: TGTGCCAGCAGTTTAGCTAGCGGGGGCTACTACAATGAGCAGTTCTTC. Residues: CASSLASGGYYNEQFF.

Details on this clonotype: The germline gene is not matched at one end of the junction; a read error may be the cause. The chain employs TRBV29-1 and TRBJ1-5, with D possibly being TRBD1 (6 bases). The V gene's germline CDR1 is SQVTM and CDR2 ANQGSEA. The CDR3 has 13 amino acids. The CDR3 is CSAAAGVNQSQHF. For the CDR3, the DNA is TGCAGCGCGGCTGCAGGGGTGAATCAGTCCCAGCATTTT.